What follows are 11 T cell receptor beta chains derived from one specimen sequenced in a study of blood T cell repertoires in COVID-19. TCRdb keeps only in-frame clones here, not all; method: immunoSEQ multiplex PCR. The data hold tens of thousands of clones, with around 86% observed a single time. Input material: peripheral blood. These receptors came from a man over 45 with active or convalescent COVID-19.

This chain joins TRBV7-8 and TRBJ1-6; 7 bases are shared with TRBD1. The trim removed 1 base at V and 7 bases at J, leaving 7 bases unmatched. Germline CDR1 reads SGHVS; CDR2 reads FQNEAQ. The CDR3 has 16 amino acids. The CDR3 sequence is CASSLDRGLGNSPLHF. DNA of the CDR3: TGTGCCAGCAGCTTAGACAGGGGACTTGGGAATTCACCCCTCCACTTT.

The gene calls are TRBV9 and TRBJ2-2, with a tentative D call TRBD2 (5 bases). Looked up from germline, CDR1 is SGDLS and CDR2 is YYNGEE. The V end lost 1 base, the J end lost 4 bases, and 5 bases lay between the germline ends. The CDR3 length is 13 residues. CDR3 DNA: TGTGCCAGCAGCGTACGGGGCACCGGGGAGCTGTTTTTT. It translates to CASSVRGTGELFF.

The genes are TRBV2 and TRBJ1-2, with D possibly matching TRBD1 (5 bases). This CDR3 has 14 amino acids. The V and J ends lost 1 base and 8 bases respectively, with 14 bases between them. The V gene's germline CDR1 is SNHLY and CDR2 FYNNEI. The CDR3 DNA follows: TGTGCCAGCAGTGAAGGGAGAGGGGAGGTCGGCTACACCTTC. Its protein is CASSEGRGEVGYTF.

J is TRBJ2-5 and V is TRBV5-1, with 9 bases aligning to TRBD1. The CDR3 has 14 residues. Unmatched junction bases numbered 4, after V lost 2 bases and J lost 5 bases. CDR1 SGHRS and CDR2 YFSETQ come from the germline V gene. The CDR3 DNA is TGCGCCAGCAGCTTCACAGGGGGCGTGGAGACCCAGTACTTC. Translating it yields CASSFTGGVETQYF.

This clone occurred a few times. V gene TRBV6-1 combines with J gene TRBJ2-3, with a tentative D call TRBD2 (6 bases). The germline gives CDR1 MNHNS, CDR2 SASEGT. The V end was cut by 2 bases, the J end by 6 bases, with 18 bases between. The CDR3 is 16 residues long. CDR3 in DNA: TGTGCCAGCAGTGAATTTGGGGGGAATGTAGCTGATACGCAGTATTTT. Its translation: CASSEFGGNVADTQYF.

The rearrangement links TRBV7-2 to TRBJ2-5, with 9 bases that match TRBD1. The CDR3 is 16 residues long. Germline trimming cut 5 bases from V and 0 bases from J; bases unmatched to any gene: 7. The germline V gene has CDR1 SGHTA and CDR2 FQGNSA. In nucleotides, the CDR3 is TGTGCCAGCAGCCCAGGACAGGGGTTGTACCAAGAGACCCAGTACTTC. Translated: CASSPGQGLYQETQYF.

This chain uses TRBV28 with TRBJ1-4; no reliable D call. This CDR3 has 13 residues. V was clipped by 10 bases and J by 8 bases, with 17 bases between them. The V gene's germline CDR1 is MDHEN and CDR2 SYDVKM. CDR3 loop: CAIGMVLDEKLFF. As DNA, the CDR3 is TGTGCCATCGGGATGGTGTTGGACGAAAAACTGTTTTTT.

The J gene is TRBJ2-2, the V gene TRBV5-4, with TRBD1 matching over 7 bases. Germline V gives CDR1 SGHNT, CDR2 YYREEE (reference sequence). The CDR3 consists of 14 residues. V was clipped by 4 bases and J by 5 bases; unmatched bases: 5. CDR3 DNA: TGTGCCAGCAGCGCTCCACAGGGGACCGGGGAGCTGTTTTTT. This codes for CASSAPQGTGELFF.

The V call is TRBV5-6, the J call TRBJ1-1; no definite D call. The CDR3 covers 14 residues. V was pared by 3 bases and J by 2 bases, with 11 bases between. CDR1 SGHDT and CDR2 YYEEEE come from the germline V gene. CDR3 loop: CASSSIHRNTEAFF. The CDR3 DNA sequence: TGTGCCAGCAGCTCGATTCACAGAAACACTGAAGCTTTCTTT.

The chain joins TRBV28 to TRBJ2-1; TRBD2 might be the D (5 bases). CDR3 size: 16 residues. The germline V gene has CDR1 MDHEN and CDR2 SYDVKM. V was shortened by 8 bases and J by 4 bases, with 21 bases between the two germline ends. The CDR3 region is CASSERGSLGYNEQFF. In DNA form, the CDR3 reads TGTGCCAGCTCGGAACGTGGGAGCCTGGGGTACAATGAGCAGTTCTTC.

The chain employs TRBV29-1 and TRBJ2-2; TRBD1 agrees at 8 bases. Germline CDR1 is SQVTM and CDR2 is ANQGSEA. The CDR3 runs to 12 residues. Germline trimming cut 7 bases from V and 6 bases from J; bases unmatched to any gene: 4. CDR3: CSGEQGAGELFF. In nucleotides, the CDR3 is TGCAGCGGGGAACAGGGGGCCGGGGAGCTGTTTTTT.